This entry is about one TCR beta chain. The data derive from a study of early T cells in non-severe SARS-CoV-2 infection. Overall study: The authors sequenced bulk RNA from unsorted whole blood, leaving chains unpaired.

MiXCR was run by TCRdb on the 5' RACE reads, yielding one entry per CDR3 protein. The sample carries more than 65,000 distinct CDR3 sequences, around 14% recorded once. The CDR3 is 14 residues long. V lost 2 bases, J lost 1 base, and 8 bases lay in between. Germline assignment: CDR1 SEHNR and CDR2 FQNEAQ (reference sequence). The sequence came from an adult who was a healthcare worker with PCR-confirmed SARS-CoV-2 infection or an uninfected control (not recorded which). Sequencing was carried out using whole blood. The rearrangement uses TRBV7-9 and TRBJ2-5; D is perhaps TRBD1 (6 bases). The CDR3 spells CASSLQGIQETQYF. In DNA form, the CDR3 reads TGTGCCAGCAGCTTACAGGGGATCCAAGAGACCCAGTACTTC. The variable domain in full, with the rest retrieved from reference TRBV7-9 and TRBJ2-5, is DTGVSQNPRHKITKRGQNVTFRCDPISEHNRLYWYRQTLGQGPEFLTYFQNEAQLEKSRLLSDRFSAERPKGSFSTLEIQRTEQGDSAMYLCASSLQGIQETQYFGPGTRLLVL.